The clone carrying this T cell receptor beta chain has more than one count but fewer than ten. Germline loops: CDR1 SGDLS, CDR2 YYNGEE. Unmatched junction bases numbered 1, after V lost 3 bases and J lost 5 bases. The CDR3 has 13 amino acids. This sample was taken from a study of blood T cell repertoires in COVID-19. Across the study: The United States, Italy and Spain provided the acute and convalescent COVID-19 samples. Sample material is recorded as cDNA or gDNA derived from T cells, B-cell-depleted T cells, or PBMCs.

Authors' processing steps: Scientists estimated how many nucleated cells there were by amplifying reference gene primers. Method: immunoSEQ multiplex PCR; TCRdb's copy keeps in-frame clones and lacks some. That table gives V, J and clone size, and the DNA gave D and trimming. The sample holds about 120,000 clones, 80% to 90% seen once. The origin of this receptor is a man in his 70s with active or convalescent COVID-19. The V gene is TRBV9, the J gene TRBJ1-5; the match to TRBD1 covers 8 bases. Material for sequencing was peripheral blood. The CDR3 is CASSETGDQPQHF. DNA for the CDR3: TGTGCCAGCAGCGAGACAGGGGATCAGCCCCAGCATTTT.